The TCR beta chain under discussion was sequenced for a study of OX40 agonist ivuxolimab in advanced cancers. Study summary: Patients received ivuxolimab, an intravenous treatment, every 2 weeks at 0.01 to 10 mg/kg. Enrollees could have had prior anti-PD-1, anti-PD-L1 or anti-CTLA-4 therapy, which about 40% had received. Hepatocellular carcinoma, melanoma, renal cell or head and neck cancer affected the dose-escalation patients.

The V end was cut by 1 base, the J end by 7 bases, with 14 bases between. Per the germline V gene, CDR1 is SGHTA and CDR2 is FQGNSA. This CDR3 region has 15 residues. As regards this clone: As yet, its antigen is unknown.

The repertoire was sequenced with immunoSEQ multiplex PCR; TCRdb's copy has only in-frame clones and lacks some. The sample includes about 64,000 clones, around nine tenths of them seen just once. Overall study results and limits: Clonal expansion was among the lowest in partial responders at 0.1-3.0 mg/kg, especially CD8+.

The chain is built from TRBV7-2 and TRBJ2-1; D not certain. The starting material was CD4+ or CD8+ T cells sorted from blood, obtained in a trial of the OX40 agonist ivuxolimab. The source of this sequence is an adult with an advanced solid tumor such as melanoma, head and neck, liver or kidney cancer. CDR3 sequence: CASSLGITTGNEQFF. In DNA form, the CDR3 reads TGTGCCAGCAGCTTAGGGATCACTACCGGTAATGAGCAGTTCTTC. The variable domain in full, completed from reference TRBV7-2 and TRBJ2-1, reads GAGVSQSPSNKVTEKGKDVELRCDPISGHTALYWYRQSLGQGLEFLIYFQGNSAPDKSGLPSDRFSAERTGGSVSTLTIQRTQQEDSAVYLCASSLGITTGNEQFFGPGTRLTVL.